This TCR beta chain was obtained from a study of CD8 T cells in Susac syndrome. CDR1 LGHDT and CDR2 YNNKEL come from the germline V gene (reference sequence). V lost 5 bases, J lost 4 bases, and 8 bases lay in between. The CDR3 extends over 12 amino acids. It was with random hexamers that roughly 0.45 to 1 ug RNA was reverse transcribed. TCRdb reprocessed the immunoSEQ multiplex PCR reads via MiXCR and lists one record per CDR3 protein. The sample comprises approximately 200,000 distinct CDR3 sequences, approximately 95% of which are singletons, and just over 0.08% rests with the top ten. General study points: The study recognized that the number of individuals in its TCR sequencing and HLA analysis was relatively small.

On this clonotype itself: Its target is not known.

The V and J genes are TRBV3-1 and TRBJ1-2; no firm D call. This sequence was found in a human donor with multiple sclerosis. Specimen: CD4+ T cells from PBMCs. The DNA of the CDR3 is TGTGCCAGCAGCGGAAGTTTCTATGGCTACACCTTC. Amino acid sequence: CASSGSFYGYTF.